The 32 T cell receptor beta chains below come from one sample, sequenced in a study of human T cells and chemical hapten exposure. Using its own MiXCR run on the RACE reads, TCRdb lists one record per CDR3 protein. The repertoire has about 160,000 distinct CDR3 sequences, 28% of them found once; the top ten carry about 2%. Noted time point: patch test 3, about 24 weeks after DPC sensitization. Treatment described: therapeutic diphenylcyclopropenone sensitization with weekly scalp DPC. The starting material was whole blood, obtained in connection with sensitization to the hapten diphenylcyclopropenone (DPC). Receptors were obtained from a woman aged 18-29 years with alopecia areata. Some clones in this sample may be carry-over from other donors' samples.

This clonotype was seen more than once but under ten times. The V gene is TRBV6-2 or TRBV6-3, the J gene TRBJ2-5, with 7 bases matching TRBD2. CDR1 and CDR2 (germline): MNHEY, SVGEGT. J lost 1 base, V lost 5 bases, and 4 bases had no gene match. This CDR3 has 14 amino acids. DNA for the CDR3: TGTGCCAGCAGTCCCGGGACTACCCAAGAGACCCAGTACTTC. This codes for CASSPGTTQETQYF.

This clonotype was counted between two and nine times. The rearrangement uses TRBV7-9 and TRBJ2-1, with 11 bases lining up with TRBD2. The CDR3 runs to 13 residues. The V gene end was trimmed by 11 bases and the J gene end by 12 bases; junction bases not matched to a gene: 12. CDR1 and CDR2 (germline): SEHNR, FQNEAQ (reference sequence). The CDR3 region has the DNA TGTGCCTGCCTTAGCGGGGGGGCCATGGGGCAGTTCTTC. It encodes CACLSGGAMGQFF.

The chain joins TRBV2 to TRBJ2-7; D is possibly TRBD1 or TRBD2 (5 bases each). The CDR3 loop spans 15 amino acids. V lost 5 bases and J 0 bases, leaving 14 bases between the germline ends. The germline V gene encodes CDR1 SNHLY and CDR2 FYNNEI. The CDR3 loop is CASSNRDVSSYEQYF. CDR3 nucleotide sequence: TGTGCCAGCAGTAACCGGGACGTAAGCTCCTACGAGCAGTACTTC.

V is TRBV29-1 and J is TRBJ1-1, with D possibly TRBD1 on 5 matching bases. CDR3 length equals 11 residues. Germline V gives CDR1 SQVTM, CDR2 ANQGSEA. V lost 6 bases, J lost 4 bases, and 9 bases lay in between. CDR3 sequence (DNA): TGCAGCGTCCGCCAGGGCACTGAAGCTTTCTTT. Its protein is CSVRQGTEAFF.

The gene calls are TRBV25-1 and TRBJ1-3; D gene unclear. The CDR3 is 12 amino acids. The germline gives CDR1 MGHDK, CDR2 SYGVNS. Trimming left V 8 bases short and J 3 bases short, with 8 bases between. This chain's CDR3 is CASAAGGNTIYF. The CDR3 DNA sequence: TGTGCCAGCGCGGCAGGTGGAAACACCATATATTTT.

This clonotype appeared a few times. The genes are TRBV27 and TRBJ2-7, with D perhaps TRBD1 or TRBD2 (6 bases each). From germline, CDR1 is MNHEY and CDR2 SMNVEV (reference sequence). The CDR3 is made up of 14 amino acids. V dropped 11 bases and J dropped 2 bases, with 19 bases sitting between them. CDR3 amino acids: CAPRGRGPPYEQYF. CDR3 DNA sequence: TGTGCCCCGCGCGGCCGGGGGCCGCCCTACGAGCAGTACTTC.

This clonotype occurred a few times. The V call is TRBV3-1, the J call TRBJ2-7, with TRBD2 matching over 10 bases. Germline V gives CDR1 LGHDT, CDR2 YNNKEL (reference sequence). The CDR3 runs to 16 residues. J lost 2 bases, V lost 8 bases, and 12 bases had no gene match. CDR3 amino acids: CASAGQSGGATYEQYF. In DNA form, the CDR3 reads TGTGCCAGCGCGGGTCAAAGCGGGGGGGCCACCTACGAGCAGTACTTC.

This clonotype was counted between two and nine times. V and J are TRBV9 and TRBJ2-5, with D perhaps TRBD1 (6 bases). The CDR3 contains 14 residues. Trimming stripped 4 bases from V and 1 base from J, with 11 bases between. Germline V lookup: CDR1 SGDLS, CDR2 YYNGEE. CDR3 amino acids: CASSTGQRQETQYF. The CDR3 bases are TGTGCCAGCAGCACGGGACAACGCCAAGAGACCCAGTACTTC.

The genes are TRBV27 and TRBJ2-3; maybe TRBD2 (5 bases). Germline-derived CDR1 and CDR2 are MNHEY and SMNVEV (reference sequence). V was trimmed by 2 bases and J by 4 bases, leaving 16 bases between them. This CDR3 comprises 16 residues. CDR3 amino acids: CASSLQAESVSDTQYF. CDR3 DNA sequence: TGTGCCAGCAGTTTACAAGCGGAGAGCGTTTCAGATACGCAGTATTTT.

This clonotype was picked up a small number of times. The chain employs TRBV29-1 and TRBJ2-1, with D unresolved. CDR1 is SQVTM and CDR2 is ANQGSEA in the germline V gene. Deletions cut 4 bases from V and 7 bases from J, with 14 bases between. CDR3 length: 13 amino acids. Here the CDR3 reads CSVVGPLGNEQFF. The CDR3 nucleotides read TGCAGCGTTGTAGGACCCCTTGGGAATGAGCAGTTCTTC.

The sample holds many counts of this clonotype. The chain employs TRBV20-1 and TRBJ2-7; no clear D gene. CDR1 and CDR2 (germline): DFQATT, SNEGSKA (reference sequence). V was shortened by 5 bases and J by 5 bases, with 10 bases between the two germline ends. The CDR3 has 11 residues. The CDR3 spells CSAPRVNEQYF. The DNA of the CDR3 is TGCAGTGCTCCTAGAGTGAACGAGCAGTACTTC.

Here the CDR3 DNA reads TGTGCCAGCAGCCCCCTGGGACAGGGTAACTATGGCTACACCTTC. It is translated as CASSPLGQGNYGYTF. This chain uses TRBV3-1 with TRBJ1-2, with 9 bases lining up with TRBD1. V shed 4 bases and J 1 base; nucleotides not matched to a gene: 4. The CDR3 is 15 amino acids. Germline V gene data show CDR1 as LGHDT and CDR2 as YNNKEL (reference sequence).

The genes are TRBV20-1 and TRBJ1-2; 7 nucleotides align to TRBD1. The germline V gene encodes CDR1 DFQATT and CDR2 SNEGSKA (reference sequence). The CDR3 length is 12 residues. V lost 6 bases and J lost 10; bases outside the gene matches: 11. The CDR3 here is CSALQGPTPYTF. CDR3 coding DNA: TGCAGTGCCCTACAGGGGCCAACCCCCTACACCTTC.

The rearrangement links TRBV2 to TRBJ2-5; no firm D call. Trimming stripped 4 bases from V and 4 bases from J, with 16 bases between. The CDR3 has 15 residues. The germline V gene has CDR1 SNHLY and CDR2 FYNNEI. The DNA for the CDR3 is TGTGCCAGCAGTGTTACGCCGGCCGGATTAGAGACCCAGTACTTC. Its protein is CASSVTPAGLETQYF.

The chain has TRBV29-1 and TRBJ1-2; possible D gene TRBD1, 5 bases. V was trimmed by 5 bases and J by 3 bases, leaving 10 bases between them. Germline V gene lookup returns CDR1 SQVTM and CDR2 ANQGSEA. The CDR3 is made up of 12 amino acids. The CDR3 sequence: CSVRLGDYGYTF. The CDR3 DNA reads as TGCAGCGTTCGTTTGGGGGACTATGGCTACACCTTC.

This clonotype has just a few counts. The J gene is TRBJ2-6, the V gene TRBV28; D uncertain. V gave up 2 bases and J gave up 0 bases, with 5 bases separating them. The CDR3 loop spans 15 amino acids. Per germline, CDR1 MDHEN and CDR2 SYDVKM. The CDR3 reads CASSLLSSGANVLTF. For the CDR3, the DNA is TGTGCCAGCAGTTTACTCAGCTCTGGGGCCAACGTCCTGACTTTC. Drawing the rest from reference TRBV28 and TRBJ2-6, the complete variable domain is DVKVTQSSRYLVKRTGEKVFLECVQDMDHENMFWYRQDPGLGLRLIYFSYDVKMKEKGDIPEGYSVSREKKERFSLILESASTNQTSMYLCASSLLSSGANVLTFGAGSRLTVL.

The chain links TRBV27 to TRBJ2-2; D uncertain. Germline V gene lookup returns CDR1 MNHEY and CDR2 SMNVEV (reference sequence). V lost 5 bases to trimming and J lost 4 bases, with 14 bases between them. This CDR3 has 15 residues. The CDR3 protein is CASSDNPAATGELFF. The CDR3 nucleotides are TGTGCCAGCAGTGACAATCCCGCTGCCACCGGGGAGCTGTTTTTT.

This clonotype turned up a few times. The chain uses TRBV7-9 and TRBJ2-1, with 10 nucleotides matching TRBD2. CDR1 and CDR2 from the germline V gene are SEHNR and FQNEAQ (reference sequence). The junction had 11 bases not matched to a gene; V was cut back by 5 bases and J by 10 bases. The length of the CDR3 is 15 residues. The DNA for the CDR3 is TGTGCCAGCAGCCCAGCCGGGACTAGCGTCGGGGAGCAGTTCTTC. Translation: CASSPAGTSVGEQFF.

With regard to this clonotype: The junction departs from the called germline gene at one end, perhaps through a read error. This chain's CDR3 is CASSYSTGSGGYAF. DNA of the CDR3: TGTGCCAGCAGTTACAGTACAGGGTCCGGTGGCTACGCCTTC. The chain has TRBV6-2 or TRBV6-3 and TRBJ1-2; D is perhaps TRBD1 (6 bases). Germline CDR1 is MNHEY and CDR2 is SVGEGT. CDR3 length: 14 residues.

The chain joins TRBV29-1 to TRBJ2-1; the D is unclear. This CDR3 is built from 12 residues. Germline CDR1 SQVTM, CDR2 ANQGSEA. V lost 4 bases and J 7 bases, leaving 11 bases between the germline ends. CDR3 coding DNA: TGCAGCGTTGGTGTGGGCCCGAATGAGCAGTTCTTC. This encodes CSVGVGPNEQFF.

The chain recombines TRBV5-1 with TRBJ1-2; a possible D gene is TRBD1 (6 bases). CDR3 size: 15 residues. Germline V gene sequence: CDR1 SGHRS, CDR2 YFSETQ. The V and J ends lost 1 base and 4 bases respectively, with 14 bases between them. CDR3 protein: CASSLNGGPSYGYTF. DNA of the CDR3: TGCGCCAGCAGCTTGAATGGGGGCCCCTCCTATGGCTACACCTTC.

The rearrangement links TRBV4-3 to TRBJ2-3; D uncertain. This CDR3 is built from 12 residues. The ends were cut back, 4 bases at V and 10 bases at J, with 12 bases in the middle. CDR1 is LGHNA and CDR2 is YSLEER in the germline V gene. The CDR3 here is CASSLLGESQYF. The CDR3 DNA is TGCGCCAGCAGCCTTTTAGGCGAGTCGCAGTATTTT.

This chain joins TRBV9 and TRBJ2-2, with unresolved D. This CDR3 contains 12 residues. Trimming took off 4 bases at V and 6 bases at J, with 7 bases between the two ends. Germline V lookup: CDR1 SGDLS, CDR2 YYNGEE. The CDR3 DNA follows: TGTGCCAGCAGCCCCAGCCCCGGGGAGCTGTTTTTT. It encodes CASSPSPGELFF.

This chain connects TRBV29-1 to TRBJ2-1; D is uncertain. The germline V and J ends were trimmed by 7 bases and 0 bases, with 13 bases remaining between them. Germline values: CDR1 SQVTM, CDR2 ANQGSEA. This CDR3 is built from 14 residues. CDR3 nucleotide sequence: TGCAGCGCACAAGGGCTAAGCTCCTACAATGAGCAGTTCTTC. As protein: CSAQGLSSYNEQFF.

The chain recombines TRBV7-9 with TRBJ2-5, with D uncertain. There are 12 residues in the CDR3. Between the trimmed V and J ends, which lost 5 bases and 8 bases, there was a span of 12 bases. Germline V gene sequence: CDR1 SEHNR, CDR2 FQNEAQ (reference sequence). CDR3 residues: CASSRPMRTQYF. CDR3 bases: TGTGCCAGCAGCCGGCCGATGAGAACCCAGTACTTC.

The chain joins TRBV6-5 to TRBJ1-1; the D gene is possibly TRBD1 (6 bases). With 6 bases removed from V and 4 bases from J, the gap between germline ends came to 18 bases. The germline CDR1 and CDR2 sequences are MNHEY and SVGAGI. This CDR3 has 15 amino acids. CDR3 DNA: TGTGCCAGCAGCCGCATGAAGGGGGTAGGCACTGAAGCTTTCTTT. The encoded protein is CASSRMKGVGTEAFF.

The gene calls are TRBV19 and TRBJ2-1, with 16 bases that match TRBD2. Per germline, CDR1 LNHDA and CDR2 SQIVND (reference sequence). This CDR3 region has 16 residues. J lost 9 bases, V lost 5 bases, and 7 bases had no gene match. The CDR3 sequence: CASSRPGLAGGSEQFF. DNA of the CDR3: TGTGCCAGTAGTCGTCCGGGACTAGCGGGGGGGTCTGAGCAGTTCTTC.

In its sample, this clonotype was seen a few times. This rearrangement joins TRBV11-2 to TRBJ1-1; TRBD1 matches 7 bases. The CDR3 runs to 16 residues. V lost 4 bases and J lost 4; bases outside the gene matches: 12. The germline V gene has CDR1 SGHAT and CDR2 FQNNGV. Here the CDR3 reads CASSSFPRAGGTEAFF. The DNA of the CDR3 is TGTGCCAGCAGCTCGTTCCCTAGGGCAGGGGGCACTGAAGCTTTCTTT.

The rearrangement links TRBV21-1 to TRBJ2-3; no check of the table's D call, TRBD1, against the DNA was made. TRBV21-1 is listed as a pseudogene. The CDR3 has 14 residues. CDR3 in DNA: TGTGCCAGCAAGGGGGCGACTAGCACAGATACGCAGTATTTT. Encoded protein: CASKGATSTDTQYF.

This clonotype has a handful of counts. The chain's CDR3 is CASSEARGPGSQFF. The CDR3 DNA reads TGTGCCAGCAGTGAAGCGCGGGGACCGGGGTCCCAGTTCTTC. The chain links TRBV2 to TRBJ2-1; tentatively, D is TRBD2 (6 bases). The CDR3 sequence is 14 residues long. Per the germline V gene, CDR1 is SNHLY and CDR2 is FYNNEI. The V gene lost 0 bases and the J gene lost 13 bases, with 16 bases spanning the gap. The whole variable domain, remainder taken from reference TRBV2 and TRBJ2-1, is EPEVTQTPSHQVTQMGQEVILRCVPISNHLYFYWYRQILGQKVEFLVSFYNNEISEKSEIFDDQFSVERPDGSNFTLKIRSTKLEDSAMYFCASSEARGPGSQFFGPGTRLTVL.

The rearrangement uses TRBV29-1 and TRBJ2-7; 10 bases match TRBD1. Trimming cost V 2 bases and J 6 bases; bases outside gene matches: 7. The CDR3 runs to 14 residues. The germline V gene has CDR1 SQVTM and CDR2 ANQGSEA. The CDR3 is CSVELRDRGGEQYF. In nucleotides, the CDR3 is TGCAGCGTTGAATTACGGGACAGGGGAGGCGAGCAGTACTTC.

The CDR3 coding sequence is TGCGCCAGCAGACCGCAGCCAAGCTCCTACGAGCAGTACTTC. Translating it yields CASRPQPSSYEQYF. This chain uses TRBV5-1 with TRBJ2-7, with D unresolved. CDR3 length: 14 amino acids. CDR1 SGHRS and CDR2 YFSETQ come from the germline V gene. Trimming took off 5 bases at V and 0 bases at J, with 12 bases between the two ends. The complete variable domain, with remaining parts taken from reference TRBV5-1 and TRBJ2-7, reads KAGVTQTPRYLIKTRGQQVTLSCSPISGHRSVSWYQQTPGQGLQFLFEYFSETQRNKGNFPGRFSGRQFSNSRSEMNVSTLELGDSALYLCASRPQPSSYEQYFGPGTRLTVT.